This T cell receptor beta chain was profiled in a study of human T cells and chemical hapten exposure. CDR3 size: 12 residues. Germline CDR1 is SQVTM and CDR2 is ANQGSEA. V lost 3 bases and J 4 bases, leaving 9 bases between the germline ends. Each CDR3 protein gets one entry after TCRdb re-called the RACE reads with MiXCR. The top ten hold approximately 8% of the sample, which has nearly 350,000 distinct CDR3 sequences, approximately 6.9% seen once. The sample holds a few counts of this clonotype. Documented time point: patch test 1, 2 weeks after DPC sensitization. Regarding treatment: therapeutic diphenylcyclopropenone sensitization with weekly scalp DPC.

The specimen was whole blood, collected in connection with sensitization to the hapten diphenylcyclopropenone (DPC). The chain links TRBV29-1 to TRBJ1-2; a weak D match, TRBD1 (5 bases). The TCR comes from a woman aged 18-30 years with alopecia areata. Some clones in this sample may be carry-over from other donors' samples. CDR3 region: CSVDRQGYGYTF. CDR3 bases: TGCAGCGTTGATCGTCAGGGCTATGGCTACACCTTC.